Shown below are 4 T cell receptor beta chains from a single sample sequenced in a study of OX40 agonist ivuxolimab in advanced cancers. Sequenced by immunoSEQ multiplex PCR; TCRdb stores in-frame clones only, minus some. Seen here are some 61,000 clones, roughly 73% observed once, and the top ten hold 1.5% to 2%. This material consisted of CD4+ or CD8+ T cells sorted from blood, taken in a trial of the OX40 agonist ivuxolimab. Receptors originate from an adult with an advanced solid tumor such as melanoma, head and neck, liver or kidney cancer.

The chain employs TRBV11-2 and TRBJ1-1; no clear D gene. The CDR3 has 16 residues. The V and J ends lost 4 bases and 2 bases respectively, with 17 bases between them. The germline gives CDR1 SGHAT, CDR2 FQNNGV. DNA of the CDR3: TGTGCCAGCAGCTCGACCTATGCTGGTTTAAACACTGAAGCTTTCTTT. Translation gives CASSSTYAGLNTEAFF.

The chain combines TRBV4-2 with TRBJ2-7; maybe TRBD1 (6 bases). V was trimmed by 2 bases and J by 3 bases, leaving 11 bases between them. Germline CDR1 is LGHNA and CDR2 is YNFKEQ. The CDR3 loop spans 14 amino acids. In DNA, the CDR3 is TGTGCCAGCAGCCAATTGGACAGATTCTACGAGCAGTACTTC. Its translation is CASSQLDRFYEQYF.

This chain joins TRBV7-8 and TRBJ2-1; D not resolved. CDR1 and CDR2 (germline): SGHVS, FQNEAQ. The CDR3 runs 17 residues. Trimming cost V 2 bases and J 0 bases, with 14 bases left between them. In DNA, the CDR3 is TGTGCCAGCAGCTTACTGAGCTACGTCGGCTCCTACAATGAGCAGTTCTTC. Amino acids: CASSLLSYVGSYNEQFF.

The chain recombines TRBV5-1 with TRBJ2-5; D may be TRBD1 (6 bases). The J call may not be correct, given that the DNA end is closer to TRBJ2-7. Germline V gives CDR1 SGHRS, CDR2 YFSETQ. This CDR3 is built from 15 residues. In DNA, the CDR3 is TGCGCCAGCAGCTTACAGGGATGGGGCTCCTACGAGCAGTACTTC. Translated, it gives CASSLQGWGSYEQYF.